This T cell receptor beta chain was identified in a study of T-cell memory formation after mild COVID-19. CDR1 is LGHNT and CDR2 is FRNRAP in the germline V gene. The junction had 2 bases not matched to a gene; V was cut back by 1 base and J by 2 bases. The CDR3 covers 15 residues. Each CDR3 protein is one row after TCRdb ran MiXCR on the 5' RACE reads. The sample records under 400,000 distinct CDR3 sequences, 25% to 30% being singletons. The table lists this clonotype with a few counts. The V and J genes are TRBV12-5 and TRBJ1-5; TRBD1 matches 7 bases. The sample taken for sequencing was PBMCs or a T cell subset sorted from them (not recorded which). The sequence was obtained from an adult woman who had mild COVID-19 (a few samples of this study predate the infection). Cell type and time point are not known. In DNA form, the CDR3 reads TGTGCTAGTGGTTTGGAGGGGGCCGGCAATCAGCCCCAGCATTTT. It yields the protein CASGLEGAGNQPQHF. Drawing the rest from reference TRBV12-5 and TRBJ1-5, the complete variable domain is DARVTQTPRHKVTEMGQEVTMRCQPILGHNTVFWYRQTMMQGLELLAYFRNRAPLDDSGMPKDRFSAEMPDATLATLKIQPSEPRDSAVYFCASGLEGAGNQPQHFGDGTRLSIL.